The 24 T cell receptor beta chains in this list originate from one sample, sequenced in a study of T cells in localized non-small cell lung cancer. Clones were sequenced by immunoSEQ multiplex PCR, and TCRdb holds only the in-frame ones, with some missing. Of approximately 33,000 clones listed, approximately 90% were seen once; the top ten hold less than 8.5%. The specimen was peripheral blood, collected before any cancer treatment. The source of these receptors is a woman aged 35-75 years with stage I lung adenocarcinoma.

V and J are TRBV19 and TRBJ1-2; D is possibly TRBD1 (5 bases). The V and J ends lost 9 bases and 6 bases respectively, with 20 bases between them. CDR1 is LNHDA, CDR2 SQIVND, per germline (reference sequence). The CDR3 runs to 14 residues. DNA of the CDR3: TGTGCCAGCAACTTAGGAGGGCAGGGTGATGGCTACACCTTC. The encoded protein is CASNLGGQGDGYTF.

J is TRBJ1-1 and V is TRBV9; 7 bases agree with TRBD1. The CDR3 is 14 residues long. The V segment lost 4 bases and the J segment 0 bases; nucleotides outside the gene matches: 3. Germline CDR1 SGDLS, CDR2 YYNGEE. The CDR3 protein is CASSRTGLNTEAFF. As DNA, the CDR3 is TGTGCCAGCAGCCGGACAGGCCTGAACACTGAAGCTTTCTTT.

The chain combines TRBV4-1 with TRBJ2-5; TRBD2 matches at 11 bases. This CDR3 has 16 amino acids. The V segment lost 1 base and the J segment 6 bases; nucleotides outside the gene matches: 7. Germline values: CDR1 MGHRA, CDR2 YSYEKL. For the CDR3, the DNA is TGCGCCAGCAGCCAAGGGGCTAGCGGGGGGAAGAAGACCCAGTACTTC. Its protein is CASSQGASGGKKTQYF.

This clone has more than one count but fewer than ten. The chain carries TRBV19 and TRBJ2-7, with a tentative D call TRBD1 (6 bases). Trimming pared 6 bases from V and 1 base from J, leaving 10 bases between. Per germline, CDR1 LNHDA and CDR2 SQIVND (reference sequence). The CDR3 has 13 residues. CDR3 nucleotides: TGTGCCAGTAGGGGACACTCGTCCTACGAGCAGTACTTC. This gives the protein CASRGHSSYEQYF.

About this clone itself: At one of its ends the junction is not consistent with the germline gene, which may arise from a read error. The chain is built from TRBV7-7 and TRBJ2-1, with 7 positions matching TRBD1. In germline, CDR1 is SSHAT, CDR2 FNYEAQ (reference sequence). The CDR3 sequence is 14 residues long. The CDR3 DNA reads TGTGCTAGCAGCTCAGGGGGCTCCTACAATGAGCAGTTCTTC. Amino acid sequence: CASSSGGSYNEQFF. The full variable domain, with the rest looked up from reference TRBV7-7 and TRBJ2-1, is GAGVSQSPRYKVTKRGQDVTLRCDPISSHATLYWYQQALGQGPEFLTYFNYEAQPDKSGLPSDRFSAERPEGSISTLTIQRTEQRDSAMYRCASSSGGSYNEQFFGPGTRLTVL.

This rearrangement joins TRBV28 to TRBJ2-3, with D possibly being TRBD2 (6 bases). Trimming took off 5 bases at V and 2 bases at J, with 14 bases between the two ends. This CDR3 comprises 15 residues. Germline V gene lookup returns CDR1 MDHEN and CDR2 SYDVKM. CDR3 sequence reads: CASSLRGGSTDTQYF. The DNA of the CDR3 is TGTGCCAGCAGTCTTCGTGGGGGGTCCACAGATACGCAGTATTTT.

The chain uses TRBV28 and TRBJ1-5, with D uncertain. CDR1 and CDR2 from the germline V gene are MDHEN and SYDVKM. The CDR3 extends over 12 amino acids. Between the trimmed V and J ends, which lost 10 bases and 2 bases, there was a span of 9 bases. CDR3 loop: CATLGGNQPQHF. DNA for the CDR3: TGTGCCACCCTTGGGGGCAATCAGCCCCAGCATTTT.

The chain combines TRBV5-1 with TRBJ2-4; TRBD1 is a possible D gene (5 bases). The CDR3 consists of 16 residues. Deletions cut 3 bases from V and 1 base from J, with 14 bases between. The germline gives CDR1 SGHRS, CDR2 YFSETQ. The CDR3 protein is CASSSLRDLAKNIQYF. CDR3 coding DNA: TGCGCCAGCAGCTCTCTCAGGGATTTGGCCAAAAACATTCAGTACTTC.

The chain has TRBV5-1 and TRBJ2-5; D is perhaps TRBD1 or TRBD2 (6 bases each). V lost 7 bases and J 6 bases, leaving 10 bases between the germline ends. Germline V gene lookup returns CDR1 SGHRS and CDR2 YFSETQ. The CDR3 is 11 residues long. The CDR3, as DNA: TGCGCCAGCCGTCGGGGGCAGACCCAGTACTTC. As protein: CASRRGQTQYF.

V and J are TRBV7-3 and TRBJ2-5; maybe TRBD1 (6 bases). Germline CDR1 reads SGHTA; CDR2 reads FQGTGA. This CDR3 has 13 residues. V lost 4 bases, J lost 9 bases, and 15 bases lay in between. In DNA, the CDR3 is TGTGCCAGCAGCTCAGCAGGGGTTTCGGCCCAGTACTTC. Its protein product is CASSSAGVSAQYF.

The V gene is TRBV7-2, the J gene TRBJ2-3; 8 positions match TRBD2. Per the germline V gene, CDR1 is SGHTA and CDR2 is FQGNSA. V lost 1 base and J lost 5; bases outside the gene matches: 2. The CDR3 is 14 residues long. In DNA form, the CDR3 reads TGTGCCAGCAGCTTAGAACTAGCGGTAGATACGCAGTATTTT. It yields the protein CASSLELAVDTQYF.

The chain employs TRBV4-1 and TRBJ1-4; maybe TRBD1 (5 bases). Germline CDR1 is MGHRA and CDR2 is YSYEKL. V lost 2 bases, J lost 4 bases, and 11 bases lay in between. The length of the CDR3 is 15 residues. CDR3 in DNA: TGCGCCAGCAGCCAACAGGGAGCTGGTAATGAAAAACTGTTTTTT. Protein: CASSQQGAGNEKLFF.

The rearrangement links TRBV7-3 to TRBJ1-2; 9 bases align to TRBD1. This CDR3 spans 16 amino acids. Germline values: CDR1 SGHTA, CDR2 FQGTGA. Trimming removed 4 bases from V and 4 bases from J; junction bases left unmatched: 10. CDR3 nucleotides: TGTGCCAGCAGCTCCGAGGACAGGGGAATGGGCTATGGCTACACCTTC. The encoded protein is CASSSEDRGMGYGYTF.

The chain employs TRBV5-1 and TRBJ1-1; the D is unclear. The CDR3 loop spans 12 amino acids. The germline gives CDR1 SGHRS, CDR2 YFSETQ. Trimming left V 0 bases short and J 7 bases short, with 7 bases between. For the CDR3, the DNA is TGCGCCAGCAGCTTGGGGCAGGTTGAAGCTTTCTTT. Translation gives CASSLGQVEAFF.

The rearrangement uses TRBV28 and TRBJ1-4; tentatively, D is TRBD1 (5 bases). Germline V CDR1 and CDR2: MDHEN, SYDVKM. V shed 3 bases and J shed 8 bases, with 16 bases lying between them. The CDR3 has 15 residues. The CDR3 sequence: CASSLGGTFGEKLFF. CDR3 DNA: TGTGCCAGCAGTTTGGGGGGGACTTTTGGGGAAAAACTGTTTTTT.

The genes are TRBV5-1 and TRBJ2-1; TRBD1 aligns across 8 bases. Trimming took 0 bases from V and 1 from J; bases not matched to a gene: 3. Germline loops: CDR1 SGHRS, CDR2 YFSETQ. The length of the CDR3 is 16 residues. DNA of the CDR3: TGCGCCAGCAGCTTGGGCGGACAGGGTTCCTACAATGAGCAGTTCTTC. Residues: CASSLGGQGSYNEQFF.

The table lists this clone with a count of one. The junction departs from the called germline gene at one end, perhaps through a read error. This sequence joins TRBV2 and TRBJ1-2, with 9 bases lining up with TRBD1. The CDR3 totals 14 residues. Germline values: CDR1 SNHLY, CDR2 FYNNEI. The CDR3 here is CASSDRDRELSFAF. The DNA for the CDR3 is TGTGCCAGCAGTGACCGGGACAGGGAGCTTAGTTTCGCCTTC. The complete variable domain, with remaining parts taken from reference TRBV2 and TRBJ1-2, reads EPEVTQTPSHQVTQMGQEVILRCVPISNHLYFYWYRQILGQKVEFLVSFYNNEISEKSEIFDDQFSVERPDGSNFTLKIRSTKLEDSAMYFCASSDRDRELSFAFGSGTRLTVV.

V gene TRBV5-6 combines with J gene TRBJ2-1, with a possible D match to TRBD1 (6 bases). V was pared by 2 bases and J by 7 bases, with 16 bases between. CDR3 size: 15 residues. In germline, CDR1 is SGHDT, CDR2 YYEEEE. CDR3 nucleotides: TGTGCCAGCAGCTTCGGTGGGGGCCTCACTAATGAGCAGTTCTTC. Translated: CASSFGGGLTNEQFF.

The chain joins TRBV14 to TRBJ1-1, with a weak D call TRBD1 (6 bases). V was cut by 4 bases and J by 1 base, with 16 bases left in between. The CDR3 covers 16 residues. Germline V CDR1 and CDR2: SGHDN, FVKESK. This chain's CDR3 is CASSPNRGPRNTEAFF. The CDR3 DNA sequence: TGTGCCAGCAGCCCGAACCGGGGGCCTAGGAACACTGAAGCTTTCTTT.

The DNA of the CDR3 is TGTGCCAGCAGCTCTATTACAATTACAGGGGGCTGGTACTTC. This encodes CASSSITITGGWYF. The rearrangement joins TRBV5-4 to TRBJ2-5; 9 positions match TRBD1. The CDR3 length is 14 residues. V trimming: 3 bases; J trimming: 13 bases; junction bases outside the gene matches: 13. Germline lookup yields CDR1 SGHNT and CDR2 YYREEE (reference sequence).

The chain combines TRBV6-6 with TRBJ2-1, with D unclear. CDR1 and CDR2 from the germline V gene are MNHNY and SVGAGI (reference sequence). The CDR3 extends over 14 amino acids. Trimming took off 6 bases at V and 9 bases at J, with 18 bases between the two ends. The CDR3 region has the DNA TGTGCCAGCAGCCCAGGAAGGAAGATTGGTGAGCAGTTCTTC. This sequence encodes CASSPGRKIGEQFF.

The V gene is TRBV6-1, the J gene TRBJ2-3; TRBD2 is a possible D gene (5 bases). The CDR3 spans 16 residues. CDR1 is MNHNS, CDR2 SASEGT, per germline. Between the trimmed V and J ends, which lost 1 base and 6 bases, there was a span of 17 bases. This chain's CDR3 is CASSEVYGVGGDTQYF. The DNA for the CDR3 is TGTGCCAGCAGTGAAGTTTACGGGGTTGGCGGGGATACGCAGTATTTT.

This clone was found a few times. The CDR3 nucleotides are TGTGCCATCAGTGAGTCAGGGCCCTCTGGCTACACCTTC. Amino acids: CAISESGPSGYTF. The chain combines TRBV10-3 with TRBJ1-2; D gene ambiguous. Per germline, CDR1 ENHRY and CDR2 SYGVKD. The CDR3 is 13 residues long. Trimming removed 0 bases at V and 7 bases at J, with 9 bases between.

V usage is TRBV10-3 and J usage is TRBJ2-4; D unresolved. The CDR3 length is 13 residues. V was pared by 0 bases and J by 5 bases, with 5 bases between. Germline CDR1 is ENHRY and CDR2 is SYGVKD. The CDR3 reads CAISESDQNIQYF. The CDR3 coding sequence is TGTGCCATCAGTGAGTCAGACCAAAACATTCAGTACTTC.